This record concerns one T cell receptor beta chain sequence. The table lists this clonotype with many counts. Its antigen has not been determined. Base qualities were left out, and no much larger clone turns up one base away. The sample is drawn from a study of T cell repertoires in cytomegalovirus infection (dated by TCRdb to the late 2010s). As for the study more broadly: The peptide stimulations were aimed at well-studied HLA-B-restricted epitopes as well as recently identified HLA-C-restricted CMV epitopes, whose presentation resists viral immunomodulation. Donor HLA type was relevant to the analysis, as public TCR beta signatures indicated carriage of CMV infection together with the matching HLA type. General findings and caveats noted by the study authors: Cumulative frequency of public TCR beta family members discriminated carriers of CMV infection plus the relevant HLA type in this cohort and an independent roughly 340-donor cohort. The ex vivo response was dominated by HLA-C-restricted CMV-specific TCR beta clonotypes, which also provided the single most frequent clonotype in two of eight donors.

Sample treatment or condition, as interpreted from the label and publication: in vitro stimulation with specific CMV peptide epitopes to enrich CMV-specific T cells. V is pared back by 6 bases and J by 2 bases, with 10 bases lying between the germline termini. From cysteine to phenylalanine, the CDR3 is 13 amino acids long. Just CDR3 DNA is preserved here, 39 bases in frame from base 1. For CDR1 and CDR2, the germline V gene lists SGHVS and FNYEAQ. Data came from an Illumina HiSeq 1500. Starting from the raw public reads, TCRdb applied fastp trimming at Q25, assembled clones with MiXCR and retained in-frame beta chains. Duplicate CDR3 protein sequences are folded into a single record with the most common DNA and genes. This sample comprises 830,000 or so distinct CDR3 sequences, approximately 30% of them detected only once. The top ten clonotypes cover around an eighth of the sample.

This sequence uses TRBV7-6 and TRBJ2-5; the D gene cannot be named for sure. The input for sequencing was cultured CD8+ T cells from PBMCs, taken from culture after CMV antigen stimulation. The sequence was obtained from a human donor in good health (CMV status not recorded). Some clones in this sample may be carry-over from other donors' samples. CDR3 reads: CASSPGLQETQYF. The DNA sequence is TGTGCCAGCAGTCCCGGCCTACAAGAGACCCAGTACTTC. Reference TRBV7-6 and TRBJ2-5 genes cover what lies past the CDR3, so the full variable domain is GAGVSQSPRYKVTKRGQDVALRCDPISGHVSLYWYRQALGQGPEFLTYFNYEAQQDKSGLPNDRFSAERPEGSISTLTIQRTEQRDSAMYRCASSPGLQETQYFGPGTRLLVL.